This T cell receptor (beta chain) emerged from a study of radiotherapy plus CTLA-4 blockade in lung cancer. Germline assignment: CDR1 MGHRA and CDR2 YSYEKL. The V end lost 0 bases, the J end lost 7 bases, and 18 bases lay between the germline ends. This CDR3 region has 16 residues. TCRdb's copy holds only in-frame clones and misses some; the assay was immunoSEQ multiplex PCR. The sample consists of 55,000 to 85,000 clones, approximately 76% of them appearing once. The receptor comes from a human donor with non-small cell lung cancer whose response to radiotherapy plus ipilimumab could not be evaluated. Some clones in this sample may be carry-over from other donors' samples. The sample in question was peripheral blood, obtained from a patient treated with radiotherapy plus ipilimumab. This chain joins TRBV4-1 and TRBJ1-2; D may be TRBD1 (6 bases). The CDR3 DNA sequence: TGCGCCAGCAGCCAAGATTACCAATCCACAGGGCTTGGCTACACCTTC. Encoded protein: CASSQDYQSTGLGYTF.